Listed here are 26 T cell receptor beta chains from one sample, sequenced in a study of blood T cell repertoires in COVID-19. The data were produced by immunoSEQ multiplex PCR, yet TCRdb's version contains in-frame clones alone and is incomplete. The sample carries 200,000 or so clones, about four fifths recorded once. Sequenced: PBMCs or T cells enriched from blood (not recorded which). The source of these receptors is a man between 40 and 49 years old who had recovered from COVID-19.

This chain links TRBV11-1 with TRBJ1-2; D possibly corresponds to TRBD1 (5 bases). The CDR3 is 12 amino acids. V was trimmed by 4 bases and J by 7 bases, leaving 10 bases between them. CDR1 is SGHAT and CDR2 is FQDESV in the germline V gene (reference sequence). DNA for the CDR3: TGTGCCAGCAGCTCTCAGGGTTCTGGCTACACCTTC. Protein product: CASSSQGSGYTF.

This sequence joins TRBV5-1 and TRBJ2-5; 11 bases fit TRBD1. The CDR3 is made up of 15 amino acids. Germline CDR1 and CDR2: SGHRS and YFSETQ. Losses at the gene ends were 2 bases for V and 3 bases for J; bases not matched to a gene: 3. The CDR3 region has the DNA TGCGCCAGCAGCTTCGGGGACAGGGGGGAAGAGACCCAGTACTTC. Translated: CASSFGDRGEETQYF.

J is TRBJ2-3 and V is TRBV30; 9 bases match TRBD1. Germline V gives CDR1 GTSNPN, CDR2 SVGIG (reference sequence). This CDR3 region has 15 residues. J lost 3 bases, V lost 7 bases, and 11 bases had no gene match. CDR3 in DNA: TGTGCCTCGACAAGACGGGACAGGGATACAGATACGCAGTATTTT. This encodes CASTRRDRDTDTQYF.

The genes are TRBV5-1 and TRBJ1-3; weak D call: TRBD1 (6 bases). The CDR3 length is 14 residues. Germline values: CDR1 SGHRS, CDR2 YFSETQ. Trimming cost V 3 bases and J 3 bases, with 10 bases left between them. The CDR3 DNA follows: TGCGCCAGCAGCTCGGGACAAATTGGAAACACCATATATTTT. Translation gives CASSSGQIGNTIYF.

The chain couples TRBV30 to TRBJ1-6; no definite D call. Germline V gene sequence: CDR1 GTSNPN, CDR2 SVGIG (reference sequence). The CDR3 is 11 amino acids. The V end lost 0 bases, the J end lost 14 bases, and 8 bases lay between the germline ends. CDR3 DNA sequence: TGTGCCTGGAGTGTAGCCGGGGCCCTCCACTTT. This codes for CAWSVAGALHF.

The J gene is TRBJ1-2, the V gene TRBV5-5; no firm D call. The germline gives CDR1 SGHKS, CDR2 YYEKEE (reference sequence). This CDR3 spans 14 amino acids. The ends were cut back, 4 bases at V and 4 bases at J, with 14 bases in the middle. The CDR3 coding sequence is TGTGCCAGCAGCCAAACCGGGTTCTCCTATGGCTACACCTTC. Amino acids: CASSQTGFSYGYTF.

J is TRBJ1-1 and V is TRBV27; D unclear. The CDR3 spans 13 residues. V was cut by 5 bases and J by 1 base, with 8 bases left in between. Germline V gene lookup returns CDR1 MNHEY and CDR2 SMNVEV (reference sequence). CDR3 DNA: TGTGCCAGCAGTCGCCCAGGGAACACTGAAGCTTTCTTT. It specifies CASSRPGNTEAFF.

This rearrangement joins TRBV19 to TRBJ2-1; D might be TRBD1 (6 bases). Germline V gene sequence: CDR1 LNHDA, CDR2 SQIVND (reference sequence). The CDR3 totals 14 residues. Trimming stripped 1 base from V and 6 bases from J, with 10 bases between. The chain's CDR3 is CASSIGTVGNEQFF. Written as DNA, the CDR3 is TGTGCCAGTAGTATAGGGACAGTCGGCAATGAGCAGTTCTTC.

A few counts support this clone. V gene TRBV5-4 combines with J gene TRBJ2-7; 8 nucleotides line up with TRBD2. Looked up from germline, CDR1 is SGHNT and CDR2 is YYREEE (reference sequence). Trimming at V came to 4 bases and at J to 4 bases, leaving 13 bases not matched to a gene. The CDR3 loop spans 16 amino acids. The CDR3 region is CASSPGGGQGRYEQYF. CDR3 bases: TGTGCCAGCAGCCCCGGGGGGGGGCAGGGCAGGTACGAGCAGTACTTC. The whole variable domain, filled in from reference TRBV5-4 and TRBJ2-7, reads ETGVTQSPTHLIKTRGQQVTLRCSSQSGHNTVSWYQQALGQGPQFIFQYYREEENGRGNFPPRFSGLQFPNYSSELNVNALELDDSALYLCASSPGGGQGRYEQYFGPGTRLTVT.

The chain uses TRBV5-4 and TRBJ1-6, with a possible D match to TRBD1 (6 bases). Germline CDR1 reads SGHNT; CDR2 reads YYREEE (reference sequence). Trimming removed 4 bases from V and 7 bases from J, with 15 bases in between. The CDR3 contains 15 residues. The DNA of the CDR3 is TGTGCCAGCAGCCCGACGACAGACAGGAATTCACCCCTCCACTTT. Amino acids: CASSPTTDRNSPLHF.

The rearrangement links TRBV4-1 to TRBJ1-2, with TRBD1 identical over 12 bases. CDR3 size: 14 residues. CDR1 is MGHRA and CDR2 is YSYEKL in the germline V gene. V shed 4 bases, J shed 7 bases, and the junction held 4 bases outside the gene matches. The chain's CDR3 is CASSRDRGLSGYTF. In DNA form, the CDR3 reads TGCGCCAGCAGCCGGGACAGGGGGCTAAGTGGCTACACCTTC.

The J gene is TRBJ1-4, the V gene TRBV9; D is unresolved. The V and J ends lost 2 bases and 5 bases respectively, with 13 bases between them. This CDR3 region has 15 residues. CDR1 and CDR2 from the germline V gene are SGDLS and YYNGEE. Here the CDR3 reads CASSVGNSQNEKLFF. Here the CDR3 DNA reads TGTGCCAGCAGCGTCGGAAACAGCCAGAATGAAAAACTGTTTTTT. Drawing the rest from reference TRBV9 and TRBJ1-4, the complete variable domain is DSGVTQTPKHLITATGQRVTLRCSPRSGDLSVYWYQQSLDQGLQFLIQYYNGEERAKGNILERFSAQQFPDLHSELNLSSLELGDSALYFCASSVGNSQNEKLFFGSGTQLSVL.

The chain employs TRBV7-2 and TRBJ1-1, with 8 bases that match TRBD1. Germline V CDR1 and CDR2: SGHTA, FQGNSA. CDR3 length equals 14 residues. With V trimmed by 6 bases and J by 5 bases, 8 bases remained unmatched. CDR3 residues: CASRPGQGRTEAFF. The CDR3 nucleotides are TGTGCCAGCAGACCCGGACAGGGAAGGACTGAAGCTTTCTTT.

This chain joins TRBV3-1 (or the pseudogene TRBV3-2) and TRBJ1-2; 7 bases line up with TRBD1. V was clipped by 6 bases and J by 8 bases; unmatched bases: 6. The CDR3 consists of 12 residues. In germline, CDR1 is LGHDT, CDR2 YNNKEL (reference sequence). CDR3 nucleotide sequence: TGTGCCAGCAGTCGTGACAGGGCCGGCTACACCTTC. Protein: CASSRDRAGYTF.

This chain connects TRBV9 to TRBJ2-7; TRBD2 is a possible D gene (6 bases). CDR1 and CDR2 from the germline V gene are SGDLS and YYNGEE. This CDR3 comprises 16 residues. Trimming took off 5 bases at V and 3 bases at J, with 21 bases between the two ends. The CDR3 bases are TGTGCCAGCAGTCTCCCCGGGCTAGCGCAGTACTACGAGCAGTACTTC. Amino acids: CASSLPGLAQYYEQYF.

The genes are TRBV28 and TRBJ2-3; 9 nucleotides agree with TRBD2. The germline V gene has CDR1 MDHEN and CDR2 SYDVKM. Trimming took 7 bases from V and 4 from J; bases not matched to a gene: 6. The CDR3 extends over 14 amino acids. This CDR3 is CASNRGGAPDTQYF. The DNA of the CDR3 is TGTGCCAGCAATCGCGGGGGGGCCCCAGATACGCAGTATTTT.

V gene TRBV10-3 combines with J gene TRBJ1-6; 10 bases fit TRBD1. The V gene end was trimmed by 10 bases and the J gene end by 4 bases; junction bases not matched to a gene: 7. The CDR3 consists of 15 residues. The germline V gene has CDR1 ENHRY and CDR2 SYGVKD. CDR3 amino acids: CATTTGGIYNSPLHF. DNA of the CDR3: TGTGCCACCACGACAGGGGGCATATATAATTCACCCCTCCACTTT.

J is TRBJ2-2 and V is TRBV6-2 or TRBV6-3; maybe TRBD2 (6 bases). V lost 3 bases and J lost 3, with 17 bases in between. CDR1 and CDR2 (germline): MNHEY, SVGEGT. CDR3 length: 17 amino acids. CDR3 coding DNA: TGTGCCAGCAGTTATAGTCCGGGCAGGAGGGACACCGGGGAGCTGTTTTTT. It encodes CASSYSPGRRDTGELFF.

The rearrangement uses TRBV28 and TRBJ1-2, with 10 bases aligning to TRBD1. Germline CDR1 reads MDHEN; CDR2 reads SYDVKM. The CDR3 is made up of 13 amino acids. V shed 6 bases, J shed 8 bases, and the junction held 6 bases outside the gene matches. CDR3 sequence (DNA): TGTGCCAGCAGACCGACAGGGGGCTACGGCTACACCTTC. This sequence encodes CASRPTGGYGYTF.

The chain is built from TRBV4-1 and TRBJ1-5; D gene uncertain. CDR1 is MGHRA and CDR2 is YSYEKL in the germline V gene. CDR3 length: 17 amino acids. V lost 0 bases and J 2 bases, leaving 14 bases between the germline ends. The CDR3 bases are TGCGCCAGCAGCCAAGATCGTATCATCCCAGGCAATCAGCCCCAGCATTTT. This sequence encodes CASSQDRIIPGNQPQHF.

This chain joins TRBV7-9 and TRBJ1-5, with 10 bases lining up with TRBD1. This CDR3 is 14 amino acids long. From germline, CDR1 is SEHNR and CDR2 FQNEAQ (reference sequence). V gave up 5 bases and J gave up 4 bases; unmatched junction bases: 2. CDR3: CASSGQGDNQPQHF. The DNA for the CDR3 is TGTGCCAGCAGCGGACAGGGGGATAATCAGCCCCAGCATTTT.

The sample holds one count of this clone. The V and J genes are TRBV20-1 and TRBJ1-6; possibly TRBD1 for D (6 bases). The CDR3 consists of 16 residues. V lost 3 bases and J 9 bases, leaving 21 bases between the germline ends. Germline V lookup: CDR1 DFQATT, CDR2 SNEGSKA (reference sequence). The CDR3 spells CSASSRVGEGGSPLHF. In DNA, the CDR3 is TGCAGTGCTAGTTCCCGTGTGGGGGAAGGGGGTTCACCCCTCCACTTT.

J is TRBJ1-1 and V is TRBV27, with D maybe TRBD1 (6 bases). Germline CDR1 is MNHEY and CDR2 is SMNVEV (reference sequence). V was pared by 2 bases and J by 5 bases, with 15 bases between. This CDR3 has 15 residues. In DNA form, the CDR3 reads TGTGCCAGCAGTTTAGGGAACAGGGTGGGGACTGAAGCTTTCTTT. Translating it yields CASSLGNRVGTEAFF.

The chain combines TRBV5-6 with TRBJ1-4; TRBD1 matches 9 bases. The V and J ends lost 1 base and 10 bases, in that order; junction bases with no gene match: 17. Germline assignment: CDR1 SGHDT and CDR2 YYEEEE. The CDR3 is 18 amino acids. Written as DNA, the CDR3 is TGTGCCAGCAGCTTGAGACTACAGGGGGCGGCTATCGGAGGAAAACTGTTTTTT. Its protein is CASSLRLQGAAIGGKLFF.

The chain links TRBV5-1 to TRBJ2-1, with TRBD2 identical over 14 bases. The CDR3 is made up of 17 amino acids. The germline gives CDR1 SGHRS, CDR2 YFSETQ. Losses at the gene ends were 2 bases for V and 3 bases for J; bases not matched to a gene: 4. CDR3 in DNA: TGCGCCAGCAGCTTAGGACTAGCGGGGGGCGACTACAATGAGCAGTTCTTC. This sequence encodes CASSLGLAGGDYNEQFF.

The rearrangement uses TRBV6-1 and TRBJ2-3, with 15 bases matching TRBD2. Germline lookup yields CDR1 MNHNS and CDR2 SASEGT. J was trimmed by 4 bases and V by 3 bases; bases with no gene match: 8. The CDR3 spans 18 residues. In DNA form, the CDR3 reads TGTGCCAGCAGTGATCCCCTCGGACTAGCGGGGGGGGCAGATACGCAGTATTTT. It codes for CASSDPLGLAGGADTQYF.